This entry lists 30 T cell receptor beta chains sequenced from one sample in a study of shared clonotypes between healthy human individuals. Here immunoSEQ multiplex PCR was the method, and the copy in TCRdb shows in-frame clones only, minus some. The repertoire consists of 1.6 million or so clones, with 97% to 99% occurring once and the leading ten covering around 0.33%. Specimen: naive CD4+ T cells sorted from blood. Subset meaning: CD45RA+ positively selected. These receptors all come from a man under 40 in good health.

The chain joins TRBV6-1 to TRBJ1-2; D is possibly TRBD1 (5 bases). This CDR3 is 15 amino acids long. V dropped 0 bases and J dropped 4 bases, with 12 bases sitting between them. CDR1 MNHNS and CDR2 SASEGT come from the germline V gene. The CDR3 DNA reads TGTGCCAGCAGTGAAGCGCGGCAGGGAGGCTATGGCTACACCTTC. Residues: CASSEARQGGYGYTF.

V gene TRBV10-3 combines with J gene TRBJ2-1; TRBD1 aligns across 7 bases. Per the germline V gene, CDR1 is ENHRY and CDR2 is SYGVKD. The CDR3 runs 15 residues. J lost 8 bases, V lost 5 bases, and 12 bases had no gene match. This CDR3 reads CAISRQGFVSDEQFF. CDR3 in DNA: TGTGCCATCAGTCGACAGGGTTTTGTGTCCGATGAGCAGTTCTTC.

The rearrangement joins TRBV2 to TRBJ1-1; D unresolved. Between the trimmed V and J ends, which lost 7 bases and 3 bases, there was a span of 9 bases. Per the germline V gene, CDR1 is SNHLY and CDR2 is FYNNEI. This CDR3 region has 12 residues. Here the CDR3 DNA reads TGTGCCAGCACAACTGATGACACTGAAGCTTTCTTT. It codes for CASTTDDTEAFF.

The rearrangement links TRBV19 to TRBJ2-5; D unresolved. CDR3 length: 13 residues. Per the germline V gene, CDR1 is LNHDA and CDR2 is SQIVND (reference sequence). V shed 3 bases and J shed 5 bases, with 10 bases lying between them. The CDR3 sequence: CASSMDRWETQYF. DNA for the CDR3: TGTGCCAGTAGTATGGACCGCTGGGAGACCCAGTACTTC.

The rearrangement uses TRBV9 and TRBJ2-4, with D perhaps matching TRBD1 or TRBD2 (5 bases each). The CDR3 runs to 15 residues. With 3 bases removed from V and 3 bases from J, the gap between germline ends came to 13 bases. Germline V gene sequence: CDR1 SGDLS, CDR2 YYNGEE. The CDR3 region is CASSATGAVKNIQYF. The CDR3 DNA sequence: TGTGCCAGCAGCGCGACCGGGGCTGTCAAAAACATTCAGTACTTC.

The sample holds one count of this clone. Other DNA sequences of this sample code for an identical CDR3. The V call is TRBV5-1, the J call TRBJ1-1; D possibly corresponds to TRBD1 (6 bases). Germline V lookup: CDR1 SGHRS, CDR2 YFSETQ. The length of the CDR3 is 14 residues. V lost 4 bases, J lost 0 bases, and 10 bases lay in between. The chain's CDR3 is CASSAGQLNTEAFF. The CDR3 nucleotides read TGCGCCAGCAGCGCCGGACAGCTGAACACTGAAGCTTTCTTT.

J is TRBJ1-3 and V is TRBV28, with D possibly TRBD1 on 6 matching bases. The germline CDR1 and CDR2 sequences are MDHEN and SYDVKM. The CDR3 loop spans 14 amino acids. V lost 6 bases and J 0 bases, leaving 9 bases between the germline ends. The CDR3, as DNA: TGTGCCAGCAGCCGGGACACCTCTGGAAACACCATATATTTT. This gives the protein CASSRDTSGNTIYF.

This chain connects TRBV10-1 to TRBJ2-5; TRBD1 matches 10 bases. The V segment lost 8 bases and the J segment 4 bases; nucleotides outside the gene matches: 4. The CDR3 extends over 13 amino acids. Germline V lookup: CDR1 WNHNN, CDR2 SYGVQD (reference sequence). CDR3 DNA: TGCGCCAGCTCGGGACAGGGGCTAGAGACCCAGTACTTC. Translation gives CASSGQGLETQYF.

This rearrangement joins TRBV5-4 to TRBJ2-7, with 7 bases matching TRBD2. The J segment lost 3 bases and the V segment lost 7 bases, leaving 13 bases of the junction unmatched. From germline, CDR1 is SGHNT and CDR2 YYREEE (reference sequence). The CDR3 consists of 15 residues. The CDR3 spells CASRNRTSPSYEQYF. Here the CDR3 DNA reads TGTGCCAGCCGGAACCGGACTAGTCCCAGCTACGAGCAGTACTTC.

This chain connects TRBV7-9 to TRBJ1-1; weak D call: TRBD1 (5 bases). The CDR3 runs to 15 residues. The V gene's germline CDR1 is SEHNR and CDR2 FQNEAQ (reference sequence). V was pared by 5 bases and J by 1 base, with 14 bases between. This chain's CDR3 is CASSPSWGENTEAFF. The DNA of the CDR3 is TGTGCCAGCAGCCCCAGCTGGGGGGAGAACACTGAAGCTTTCTTT.

The chain links TRBV5-5 to TRBJ1-5; D is uncertain. V was clipped by 1 base and J by 1 base, with 9 bases between them. This CDR3 has 15 residues. Germline V CDR1 and CDR2: SGHKS, YYEKEE (reference sequence). The CDR3 loop reads CASSLFAVSNQPQHF. CDR3 DNA sequence: TGTGCCAGCAGCTTGTTTGCGGTAAGCAATCAGCCCCAGCATTTT. The full variable domain, rest sourced from reference TRBV5-5 and TRBJ1-5, is DAGVTQSPTHLIKTRGQQVTLRCSPISGHKSVSWYQQVLGQGPQFIFQYYEKEERGRGNFPDRFSARQFPNYSSELNVNALLLGDSALYLCASSLFAVSNQPQHFGDGTRLSIL.

V is TRBV2 and J is TRBJ2-5; D is unclear. Trimming removed 8 bases from V and 2 bases from J, with 18 bases in between. Germline V CDR1 and CDR2: SNHLY, FYNNEI. There are 15 residues in the CDR3. The CDR3: CASLTPLDPQETQYF. The CDR3 coding sequence is TGTGCCAGCCTTACCCCCCTAGATCCTCAAGAGACCCAGTACTTC. Full variable domain (outside the CDR3, taken from reference TRBV2 and TRBJ2-5): EPEVTQTPSHQVTQMGQEVILRCVPISNHLYFYWYRQILGQKVEFLVSFYNNEISEKSEIFDDQFSVERPDGSNFTLKIRSTKLEDSAMYFCASLTPLDPQETQYFGPGTRLLVL.

CDR3 nucleotides: TGTGCCAGCTCACCTCGGACAGTAGGCAATGAGCAGTTCTTC. This sequence encodes CASSPRTVGNEQFF. This sequence joins TRBV18 and TRBJ2-1, with TRBD1 as a possible D gene (6 bases). This CDR3 spans 14 amino acids. V dropped 3 bases and J dropped 6 bases, with 12 bases sitting between them. Germline CDR1 and CDR2: KGHSH and LQKENI.

The chain employs TRBV5-1 and TRBJ2-1, with D hard to call. The CDR3 sequence is 16 residues long. CDR1 and CDR2 from the germline V gene are SGHRS and YFSETQ. V was clipped by 4 bases and J by 0 bases, with 14 bases between them. This chain's CDR3 is CASSLEARSSYNEQFF. DNA of the CDR3: TGCGCCAGCAGCCTAGAGGCTAGGAGCTCCTACAATGAGCAGTTCTTC. Full variable domain (missing parts from reference TRBV5-1 and TRBJ2-1): KAGVTQTPRYLIKTRGQQVTLSCSPISGHRSVSWYQQTPGQGLQFLFEYFSETQRNKGNFPGRFSGRQFSNSRSEMNVSTLELGDSALYLCASSLEARSSYNEQFFGPGTRLTVL.

On this clone itself: A read error may produce the germline difference seen at one junction end. The V call is TRBV7-7, the J call TRBJ2-5; TRBD1 might be the D (5 bases). The V gene's germline CDR1 is SSHAT and CDR2 FNYEAQ (reference sequence). The CDR3 loop spans 14 amino acids. CDR3 sequence: CASSSRGVQETQYF. The DNA of the CDR3 is TGTGCTAGCAGCTCTAGGGGCGTCCAAGAGACCCAGTACTTC.

About this clone: Within the sample, other DNA sequences also encode this same CDR3. The rearrangement links TRBV7-2 to TRBJ2-7; 7 bases agree with TRBD2. Germline CDR1 and CDR2: SGHTA and FQGNSA. The CDR3 is 14 residues long. J was trimmed by 0 bases and V by 6 bases; bases with no gene match: 5. The DNA for the CDR3 is TGTGCCAGCAGATCTGGCGGGAGCTCCTACGAGCAGTACTTC. As protein: CASRSGGSSYEQYF.

The rearrangement links TRBV25-1 to TRBJ2-2, with 9 bases matching TRBD2. J lost 7 bases, V lost 3 bases, and 12 bases had no gene match. The germline CDR1 and CDR2 sequences are MGHDK and SYGVNS. This CDR3 spans 17 amino acids. The CDR3 loop is CASSDGGGRVVHGELFF. The CDR3 DNA sequence: TGTGCCAGCAGTGATGGGGGCGGGAGGGTCGTTCACGGGGAGCTGTTTTTT.

This clone was detected once. The chain employs TRBV18 and TRBJ2-5, with D perhaps given as TRBD1 or TRBD2 (5 bases each). Germline CDR1 and CDR2: KGHSH and LQKENI. The V end lost 0 bases, the J end lost 1 base, and 12 bases lay between the germline ends. CDR3 length: 16 amino acids. CDR3 DNA sequence: TGTGCCAGCTCACCACCGAGAACGGGGCTCCAAGAGACCCAGTACTTC. It is translated as CASSPPRTGLQETQYF.

V is TRBV30 and J is TRBJ2-1; no clear D gene. This CDR3 is 13 amino acids long. V gave up 3 bases and J gave up 4 bases, with 10 bases separating them. Germline V gene sequence: CDR1 GTSNPN, CDR2 SVGIG (reference sequence). The chain's CDR3 is CAWSKDHYNEQFF. The DNA for the CDR3 is TGTGCCTGGAGCAAGGATCATTACAATGAGCAGTTCTTC.

The J gene is TRBJ1-1, the V gene TRBV18; no definite D call. The V and J ends lost 3 bases and 8 bases respectively, with 10 bases between them. The germline V gene encodes CDR1 KGHSH and CDR2 LQKENI. CDR3 size: 12 residues. The CDR3 nucleotides read TGTGCCAGCTCACCCCAGCAGGACGAAGCTTTCTTT. It encodes CASSPQQDEAFF.

The chain's CDR3 is CASSLGLHGTSGSNYEQYF. CDR3 nucleotides: TGTGCCAGCAGCTTAGGACTTCATGGGACTAGCGGGAGCAACTACGAGCAGTACTTC. The V call is TRBV11-3, the J call TRBJ2-7; 14 bases line up with TRBD2. This CDR3 is built from 19 residues. V lost 1 base, J lost 3 bases, and 11 bases stayed unmatched. In germline, CDR1 is SGHNT, CDR2 YENEEA.

Worth noting for this clone: This same CDR3 is encoded by further DNA sequences in the sample. The chain carries TRBV18 and TRBJ1-2, with D perhaps TRBD1 (6 bases). Germline V gives CDR1 KGHSH, CDR2 LQKENI. There are 13 residues in the CDR3. V was clipped by 3 bases and J by 4 bases, with 9 bases between them. The CDR3, as DNA: TGTGCCAGCTCACCTGGACAGCTCTATGGCTACACCTTC. Translation gives CASSPGQLYGYTF.

This clone showed up just once. The gene calls are TRBV4-2 and TRBJ1-5; D unclear. CDR1 LGHNA and CDR2 YNFKEQ come from the germline V gene. Trimming took off 1 base at V and 4 bases at J, with 11 bases between the two ends. CDR3 length: 15 amino acids. The CDR3 loop reads CASSQARGENQPQHF. The CDR3 bases are TGTGCCAGCAGCCAAGCCCGGGGAGAGAATCAGCCCCAGCATTTT.

The chain joins TRBV7-9 to TRBJ2-2; 11 bases fit TRBD2. Trimming removed 8 bases from V and 0 bases from J; junction bases left unmatched: 5. There are 16 residues in the CDR3. Per the germline V gene, CDR1 is SEHNR and CDR2 is FQNEAQ (reference sequence). CDR3 sequence reads: CASPRLAGSNTGELFF. CDR3 bases: TGTGCCAGCCCCCGACTAGCGGGATCGAACACCGGGGAGCTGTTTTTT.

This chain connects TRBV5-4 to TRBJ2-1; D perhaps matches TRBD1 (5 bases). CDR1 and CDR2 from the germline V gene are SGHNT and YYREEE (reference sequence). This CDR3 has 19 amino acids. V lost 3 bases, J lost 0 bases, and 22 bases lay in between. CDR3 region: CASSSKLSLGANSYNEQFF. CDR3 nucleotides: TGTGCCAGCAGCTCCAAATTGTCCCTTGGGGCCAACTCCTACAATGAGCAGTTCTTC.

This clone has a single count. This chain joins TRBV5-1 and TRBJ2-3, with D tentatively TRBD1 or TRBD2 (6 bases each). CDR1 SGHRS and CDR2 YFSETQ come from the germline V gene. Trimming shortened V by 4 bases and J by 6 bases, and 15 bases separated the two germline ends. CDR3 length: 14 residues. CDR3 region: CASSTQGLPDTQYF. The DNA of the CDR3 is TGCGCCAGCAGCACACAGGGACTCCCGGATACGCAGTATTTT.

The chain recombines TRBV11-2 with TRBJ2-1, with 7 bases lining up with TRBD2. The CDR3 consists of 12 residues. CDR1 SGHAT and CDR2 FQNNGV come from the germline V gene. Trimming cost V 6 bases and J 9 bases; bases outside gene matches: 5. The CDR3 loop is CASSRGVGEQFF. CDR3 DNA: TGTGCCAGCAGTCGGGGGGTGGGTGAGCAGTTCTTC.

The chain is built from TRBV7-2 and TRBJ1-5; TRBD1 matches at 7 bases. Germline assignment: CDR1 SGHTA and CDR2 FQGNSA. V lost 5 bases, J lost 6 bases, and 10 bases stayed unmatched. This CDR3 has 15 residues. DNA of the CDR3: TGTGCCAGCAGCCCAGGGGGGCGCGGCAGTCAGCCCCAGCATTTT. Translation gives CASSPGGRGSQPQHF.

CDR3 nucleotide sequence: TGTGCCAGCAGGAACGGCGTCGCCGAGCAGTACTTC. It codes for CASRNGVAEQYF. This chain links TRBV27 with TRBJ2-7, with unresolved D. The CDR3 spans 12 residues. The V end was cut by 6 bases, the J end by 6 bases, with 12 bases between. Germline V gene lookup returns CDR1 MNHEY and CDR2 SMNVEV (reference sequence).

Concerning this clone itself: Other DNA sequences of this sample code for an identical CDR3. J is TRBJ2-1 and V is TRBV9; TRBD1 matches at 8 bases. CDR3 size: 13 residues. Germline CDR1 reads SGDLS; CDR2 reads YYNGEE. After removal of 2 bases from V and 5 bases from J, the junction contained 0 bases not matched to a gene. CDR3 residues: CASSVGQDNEQFF. CDR3 in DNA: TGTGCCAGCAGCGTGGGACAGGACAATGAGCAGTTCTTC.